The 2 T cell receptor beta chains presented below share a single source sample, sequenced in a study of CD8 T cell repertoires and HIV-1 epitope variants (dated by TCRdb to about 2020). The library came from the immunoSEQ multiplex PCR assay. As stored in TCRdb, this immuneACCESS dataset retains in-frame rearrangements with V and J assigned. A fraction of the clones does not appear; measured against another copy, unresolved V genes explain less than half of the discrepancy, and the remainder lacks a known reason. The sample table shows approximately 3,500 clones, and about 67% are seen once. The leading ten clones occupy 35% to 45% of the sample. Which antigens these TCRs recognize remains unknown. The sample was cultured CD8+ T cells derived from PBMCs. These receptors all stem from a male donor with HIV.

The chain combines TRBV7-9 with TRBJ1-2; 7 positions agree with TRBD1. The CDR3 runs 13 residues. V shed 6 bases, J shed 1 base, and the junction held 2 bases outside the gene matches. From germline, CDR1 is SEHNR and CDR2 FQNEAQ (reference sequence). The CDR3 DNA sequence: TGTGCCAGCAGTCGGGACAGTAACTATGGCTACACCTTC. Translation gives CASSRDSNYGYTF.

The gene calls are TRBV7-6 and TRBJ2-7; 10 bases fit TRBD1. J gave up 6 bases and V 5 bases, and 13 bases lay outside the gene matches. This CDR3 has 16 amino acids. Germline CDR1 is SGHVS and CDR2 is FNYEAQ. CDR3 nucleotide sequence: TGTGCCAGCAGCCCAGGGACAGGGGCCGCCTTGGCCGAGCAGTACTTC. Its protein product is CASSPGTGAALAEQYF.